This T cell receptor (beta chain) was captured by sequencing in a study of T cell repertoires in cytomegalovirus infection. Study as a whole: It was recently identified HLA-C-restricted and well-studied HLA-B-restricted CMV epitopes that the study used. Signatures in public TCR beta sequences pointed to both CMV infection and matching HLA type.

This CDR3 comprises 13 residues. CDR1 and CDR2 (germline): MNHEY, SMNVEV (reference sequence). V gave up 8 bases and J gave up 3 bases, with 13 bases separating them. TCRdb reprocessed the reads with MiXCR, giving one entry per CDR3 protein. The sample lists 750,000 to 950,000 distinct CDR3 sequences, just under 30% occurring once. As concerns this clonotype: Its antigen is as yet unknown.

This chain links TRBV27 with TRBJ1-1; D is possibly TRBD1 (5 bases). The sequencing here drew on cultured CD8+ T cells from PBMCs, taken from culture after CMV antigen stimulation. The sequence derives from a human donor in good health (CMV status not recorded). Some clones in this sample may be carry-over from other donors' samples. CDR3 residues: CASALGGDTEAFF. DNA of the CDR3: TGTGCCAGCGCGTTGGGGGGGGACACTGAAGCTTTCTTT.